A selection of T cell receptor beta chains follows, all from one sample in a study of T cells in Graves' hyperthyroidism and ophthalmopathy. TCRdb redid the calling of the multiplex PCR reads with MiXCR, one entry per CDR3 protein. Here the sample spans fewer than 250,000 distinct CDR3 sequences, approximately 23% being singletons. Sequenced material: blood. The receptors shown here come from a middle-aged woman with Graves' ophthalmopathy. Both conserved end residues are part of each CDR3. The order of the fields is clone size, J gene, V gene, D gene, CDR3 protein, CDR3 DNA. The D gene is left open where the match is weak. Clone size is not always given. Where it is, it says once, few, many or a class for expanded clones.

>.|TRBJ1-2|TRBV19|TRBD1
CASSIVWTGSGYTF
TGTGCCAGTAGTATAGTGTGGACAGGGTCTGGCTACACCTTC
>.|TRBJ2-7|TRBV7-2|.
CASSLAVVGTYEQYF
TGTGCCAGCAGCTTAGCGGTGGTAGGAACCTACGAGCAGTACTTC
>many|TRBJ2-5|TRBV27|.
CASKRIRNLPETQYF
TGTGCCAGCAAACGCATAAGGAACCTTCCTGAGACCCAGTACTTC
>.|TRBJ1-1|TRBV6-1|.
CASRSTTGHHF
TGTGCCAGCAGGTCGACTACGGGACACCATTTT
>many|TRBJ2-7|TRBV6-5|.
CASIVWGKNEQYF
TGTGCCAGCATCGTCTGGGGGAAGAACGAGCAGTACTTC
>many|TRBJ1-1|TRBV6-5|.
CASSYSNTEAFF
TGTGCCAGCAGTTACTCGAACACTGAAGCTTTCTTT
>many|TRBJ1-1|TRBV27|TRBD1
CASSQTGGRLTEAFF
TGTGCCAGCAGCCAAACAGGGGGCAGACTCACTGAAGCTTTCTTT
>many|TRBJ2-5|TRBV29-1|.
CGIFDGGWVTQYF
TGCGGTATTTTCGACGGAGGGTGGGTGACCCAGTACTTC
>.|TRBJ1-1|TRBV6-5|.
CASSYEAPGGTEAFF
TGTGCCAGCAGTTACGAGGCCCCGGGGGGCACTGAAGCTTTCTTT
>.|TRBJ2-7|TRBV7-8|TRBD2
CASSLASSGLTYEQYF
TGTGCCAGCAGCTTAGCCTCTAGCGGGTTGACATACGAGCAGTACTTC
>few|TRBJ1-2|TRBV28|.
CASGKTGRTGGYTF
TGTGCCAGCGGGAAAACAGGCCGGACGGGAGGCTACACCTTC
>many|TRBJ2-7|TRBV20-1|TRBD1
CSAPGTGIYREQYF
TGCAGTGCCCCTGGGACAGGTATATACAGGGAGCAGTACTTC
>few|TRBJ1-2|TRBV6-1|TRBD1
CASSKLGQGNYGYTF
TGTGCCAGCAGTAAACTAGGACAGGGGAACTATGGCTACACCTTC
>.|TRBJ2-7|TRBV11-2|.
CASSKDEHPYEQYF
TGTGCCAGCAGCAAGGACGAGCATCCCTACGAGCAGTACTTC
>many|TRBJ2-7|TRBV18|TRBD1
CASSPGQQYEQYF
TGTGCCAGCTCACCGGGACAGCAATACGAGCAGTACTTC
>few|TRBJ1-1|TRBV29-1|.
CIVDGASF
TGCATCGTTGATGGAGCTTCCTTT
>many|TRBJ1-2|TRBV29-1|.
CSVQLLDSSYGYTF
TGCAGCGTTCAACTACTGGACAGTTCCTATGGCTACACCTTC
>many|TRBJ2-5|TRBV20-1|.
CSALPGRTQETQYF
TGCAGTGCTCTGCCGGGACGGACCCAAGAGACCCAGTACTTC
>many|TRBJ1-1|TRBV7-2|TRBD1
CASSKNRGVNTEAFF
TGTGCCAGCAGCAAAAACAGGGGAGTGAACACTGAAGCTTTCTTT
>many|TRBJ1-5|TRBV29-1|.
CSVEVVGGQPQHF
TGCAGCGTTGAAGTAGTAGGGGGTCAGCCCCAGCATTTT
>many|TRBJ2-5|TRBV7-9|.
CASSFTRGPETQYF
TGTGCCAGCAGCTTCACCAGGGGTCCAGAGACCCAGTACTTC
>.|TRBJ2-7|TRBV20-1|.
CSYDFRFGEQYF
TGCAGTTATGACTTTAGATTTGGCGAGCAGTACTTC
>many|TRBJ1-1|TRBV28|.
CASRLGRTTNTEAFF
TGTGCCAGCAGGTTGGGGAGGACAACGAACACTGAAGCTTTCTTT